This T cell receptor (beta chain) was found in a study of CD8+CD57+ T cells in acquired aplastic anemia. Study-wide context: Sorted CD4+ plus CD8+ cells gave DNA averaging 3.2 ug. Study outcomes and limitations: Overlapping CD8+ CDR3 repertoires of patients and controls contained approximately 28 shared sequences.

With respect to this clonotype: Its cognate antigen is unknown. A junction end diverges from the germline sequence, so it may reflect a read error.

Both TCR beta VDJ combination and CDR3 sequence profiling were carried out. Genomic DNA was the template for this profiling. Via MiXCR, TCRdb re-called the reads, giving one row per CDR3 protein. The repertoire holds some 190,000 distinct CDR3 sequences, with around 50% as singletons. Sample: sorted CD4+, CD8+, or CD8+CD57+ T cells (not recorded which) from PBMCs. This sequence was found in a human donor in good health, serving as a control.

In DNA form, the CDR3 reads TGTGCCACCAGCAGAGGCCCCGAGGGAGGGGAGATCCAGTACTTC. It is translated as CATSRGPEGGEIQYF. V is TRBV15 and J is TRBJ2-5; 7 bases are a match to TRBD2. Germline CDR1 reads LNHNV; CDR2 reads YYDKDF (reference sequence). The CDR3 covers 15 residues.